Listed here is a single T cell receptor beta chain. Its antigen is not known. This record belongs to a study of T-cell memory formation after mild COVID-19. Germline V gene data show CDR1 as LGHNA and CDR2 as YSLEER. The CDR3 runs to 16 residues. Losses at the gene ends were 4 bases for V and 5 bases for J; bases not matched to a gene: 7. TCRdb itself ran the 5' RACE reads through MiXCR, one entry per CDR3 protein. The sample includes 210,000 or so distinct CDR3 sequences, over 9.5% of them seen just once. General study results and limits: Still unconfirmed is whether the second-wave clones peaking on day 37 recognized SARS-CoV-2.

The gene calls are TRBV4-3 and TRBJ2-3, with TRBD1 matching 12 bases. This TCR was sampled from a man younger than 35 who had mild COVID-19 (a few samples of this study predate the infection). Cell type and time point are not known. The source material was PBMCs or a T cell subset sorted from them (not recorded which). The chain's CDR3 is CASSLGTGGIRDTQYF. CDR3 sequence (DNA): TGCGCCAGCAGCCTCGGGACAGGGGGCATTAGAGATACGCAGTATTTT.